Each of the 20 T cell receptor beta chains below was sequenced from the same sample in a study of pediatric ulcerative colitis. Generated by immunoSEQ multiplex PCR, the TCRdb table keeps only in-frame clones and is missing some. The top ten clones hold about 3.8% of a sample with roughly 9,900 clones, roughly four fifths of them seen once. One to two pinch biopsies were taken from the rectum during colonoscopy. Sequencing was carried out using gut tissue. The receptors shown here come from a girl between 10 and 17 years old who was a control in a study of pediatric ulcerative colitis.

This chain joins TRBV4-2 and TRBJ2-5; the match to TRBD2 covers 11 bases. This CDR3 comprises 15 residues. Trimming at V came to 3 bases and at J to 8 bases, leaving 8 bases not matched to a gene. Germline V gene sequence: CDR1 LGHNA, CDR2 YNFKEQ. CDR3 coding DNA: TGTGCCAGCAGCCAGCGGACTAGCGGGCTCGTTACCCAGTACTTC. Translated, it gives CASSQRTSGLVTQYF.

This clone has a handful of counts. The rearrangement uses TRBV30 and TRBJ2-2, with TRBD2 matching over 7 bases. The length of the CDR3 is 13 residues. Germline V CDR1 and CDR2: GTSNPN, SVGIG (reference sequence). The V segment lost 4 bases and the J segment 5 bases; nucleotides outside the gene matches: 4. In DNA, the CDR3 is TGTGCCTGGATTGGTAGCGGGACCGGGGAGCTGTTTTTT. Protein product: CAWIGSGTGELFF. Full variable domain (rest looked up from reference TRBV30 and TRBJ2-2): SQTIHQWPATLVQPVGSPLSLECTVEGTSNPNLYWYRQAAGRGLQLLFYSVGIGQISSEVPQNLSASRPQDRQFILSSKKLLLSDSGFYLCAWIGSGTGELFFGEGSRLTVL.

The V and J genes are TRBV5-6 and TRBJ2-1, with 7 bases fitting TRBD2. The germline V gene encodes CDR1 SGHDT and CDR2 YYEEEE. This CDR3 spans 15 amino acids. J lost 0 bases, V lost 2 bases, and 2 bases had no gene match. CDR3 loop: CASSLRGSSYNEQFF. In DNA, the CDR3 is TGTGCCAGCAGCTTACGCGGGAGCTCCTACAATGAGCAGTTCTTC.

V and J are TRBV1 and TRBJ2-3; the DNA was not compared with TRBD1, the D call given in the table. TRBV1 is marked as a pseudogene. The CDR3 length is 16 residues. CDR3 in amino acids: CTSSQDTTVYTDTQYF. The DNA of the CDR3 is TGCACCAGCAGCCAAGATACGACAGTCTACACAGATACGCAGTATTTT.

The chain employs TRBV20-1 and TRBJ1-1; a possible D gene is TRBD1 (6 bases). In germline, CDR1 is DFQATT, CDR2 SNEGSKA (reference sequence). The length of the CDR3 is 11 residues. The ends were cut back, 8 bases at V and 7 bases at J, with 14 bases in the middle. The CDR3 sequence is CSTGGRNEAFF. The CDR3 coding sequence is TGCAGTACCGGGGGGCGTAATGAAGCTTTCTTT.

In DNA form, the CDR3 reads TGTGCCAGCAGCCAAAGACTAGAAGCCAAAAACATTCAGTACTTC. This codes for CASSQRLEAKNIQYF. This chain joins TRBV4-2 and TRBJ2-4; the D gene is possibly TRBD2 (6 bases). The V gene lost 2 bases and the J gene lost 0 bases, with 8 bases spanning the gap. Germline V gene sequence: CDR1 LGHNA, CDR2 YNFKEQ. The CDR3 is made up of 15 amino acids.

The rearrangement links TRBV7-2 to TRBJ2-1, with TRBD2 matching over 8 bases. Germline CDR1 reads SGHTA; CDR2 reads FQGNSA. CDR3 length: 15 residues. J was trimmed by 6 bases and V by 1 base; bases with no gene match: 5. The CDR3 sequence is CASSLGSGKGNEQFF. The CDR3 bases are TGTGCCAGCAGCTTAGGTAGCGGGAAGGGCAATGAGCAGTTCTTC.

The CDR3 DNA is TGTGCCAGCAGCCGGACAGAGCCCACAGATACGCAGTATTTT. Protein: CASSRTEPTDTQYF. The chain recombines TRBV11-2 with TRBJ2-3, with D possibly matching TRBD1 (6 bases). Germline V CDR1 and CDR2: SGHAT, FQNNGV. CDR3 length: 14 residues. V dropped 5 bases and J dropped 2 bases, with 11 bases sitting between them. Looking up the rest from reference TRBV11-2 and TRBJ2-3 gives the full variable domain: EAGVAQSPRYKIIEKRQSVAFWCNPISGHATLYWYQQILGQGPKLLIQFQNNGVVDDSQLPKDRFSAERLKGVDSTLKIQPAKLEDSAVYLCASSRTEPTDTQYFGPGTRLTVL.

This chain uses TRBV4-3 with TRBJ2-7; 8 positions match TRBD1. Germline trimming cut 2 bases from V and 1 base from J; bases unmatched to any gene: 10. Germline V gives CDR1 LGHNA, CDR2 YSLEER. This CDR3 is built from 17 residues. CDR3 bases: TGCGCCAGCAGCCAACACGGAACGGGACAGGCTTCCTACGAGCAGTACTTC. It translates to CASSQHGTGQASYEQYF.

Only one count was recorded for this clone. The chain recombines TRBV9 with TRBJ2-5; D gene uncertain. V lost 0 bases to trimming and J lost 4 bases, with 16 bases between them. There are 16 residues in the CDR3. The V gene's germline CDR1 is SGDLS and CDR2 YYNGEE. For the CDR3, the DNA is TGTGCCAGCAGCGTAGGGCTGAACTGGATTGGAGAGACCCAGTACTTC. Translated, it gives CASSVGLNWIGETQYF.

The chain recombines TRBV28 with TRBJ2-7; the D call may be TRBD1 or TRBD2 (5 bases each). The CDR3 has 13 residues. Germline CDR1 is MDHEN and CDR2 is SYDVKM. The V end was cut by 6 bases, the J end by 6 bases, with 15 bases between. This CDR3 is CASRPGPIGEQYF. The DNA of the CDR3 is TGTGCCAGCAGGCCGGGACCCATCGGCGAGCAGTACTTC.

V is TRBV28 and J is TRBJ2-2, with D possibly being TRBD1 (6 bases). Germline V gene data show CDR1 as MDHEN and CDR2 as SYDVKM. V was clipped by 2 bases and J by 7 bases, with 11 bases between them. The CDR3 loop spans 14 amino acids. DNA for the CDR3: TGTGCCAGCAGTTTAGTCAGGGGAAGCGGGGAGCTGTTTTTT. Its protein product is CASSLVRGSGELFF.

V and J are TRBV6-4 and TRBJ2-1; 11 positions agree with TRBD2. The CDR3 is 14 amino acids. V dropped 4 bases and J dropped 12; count of bases not matched to a gene: 8. Looked up from germline, CDR1 is MRHNA and CDR2 is SNTAGT. CDR3 in amino acids: CASSALAGGVRQFF. CDR3 in DNA: TGTGCCAGCAGTGCCCTAGCGGGAGGTGTTAGGCAGTTCTTC.

The V and J genes are TRBV9 and TRBJ2-1; no reliable D call. The CDR3 contains 12 residues. Germline V gene lookup returns CDR1 SGDLS and CDR2 YYNGEE. The ends were cut back, 0 bases at V and 12 bases at J, with 10 bases in the middle. CDR3 bases: TGTGCCAGCAGCGTAGAGTTCAGATCGCAGTTCTTC. It yields the protein CASSVEFRSQFF.

The chain is built from TRBV2 and TRBJ2-7; D not certain. V dropped 2 bases and J dropped 3 bases, with 14 bases sitting between them. Germline CDR1 is SNHLY and CDR2 is FYNNEI. The CDR3 sequence is 15 residues long. The CDR3 coding sequence is TGTGCCAGCAGTGAAATGGGGAACCTCAACTACGAGCAGTACTTC. Translated: CASSEMGNLNYEQYF.

The chain has TRBV7-9 and TRBJ2-1; 12 bases fit TRBD2. V was pared by 3 bases and J by 3 bases, with 6 bases of the junction left unmatched. This CDR3 has 17 residues. Germline-derived CDR1 and CDR2 are SEHNR and FQNEAQ (reference sequence). The CDR3: CASSFPTSGSFYNEQFF. CDR3 in DNA: TGTGCCAGCAGCTTCCCGACTAGCGGGAGTTTCTACAATGAGCAGTTCTTC.

The chain links TRBV18 to TRBJ2-1; D remains unclear. Deletions cut 8 bases from V and 5 bases from J, with 13 bases between. CDR1 and CDR2 from the germline V gene are KGHSH and LQKENI. The CDR3 consists of 13 residues. The DNA of the CDR3 is TGTGCCAGCACCCCTTCTAGAAACAATGAGCAGTTCTTC. Translating gives CASTPSRNNEQFF.

V is TRBV10-3 and J is TRBJ2-1; possible D gene TRBD2, 6 bases. Per the germline V gene, CDR1 is ENHRY and CDR2 is SYGVKD. V gave up 4 bases and J gave up 5 bases, with 21 bases separating them. The CDR3 runs 17 residues. This chain's CDR3 is CAISAILGGSGNNEQFF. CDR3 nucleotides: TGTGCCATCAGTGCCATACTTGGGGGTAGCGGTAACAATGAGCAGTTCTTC.

The genes are TRBV5-6 and TRBJ2-2; D assignment may be TRBD1 or TRBD2 (7 bases each). Germline V gene sequence: CDR1 SGHDT, CDR2 YYEEEE. Trimming removed 4 bases from V and 3 bases from J, with 13 bases in between. This CDR3 comprises 15 residues. The CDR3 sequence is CASSRQGGYTGELFF. As DNA, the CDR3 is TGTGCCAGCAGCCGACAGGGAGGGTACACCGGGGAGCTGTTTTTT.

The J gene is TRBJ2-1, the V gene TRBV7-3, with a possible D match to TRBD2 (7 bases). This CDR3 has 14 residues. Germline V gene data show CDR1 as SGHTA and CDR2 as FQGTGA. V lost 5 bases, J lost 6 bases, and 14 bases lay in between. The CDR3 region is CASSLWGGGNEQFF. The CDR3 coding sequence is TGTGCCAGCAGCCTCTGGGGGGGCGGCAATGAGCAGTTCTTC.